The 8 T cell receptor beta chains below all came from one sample that was sequenced in a study of cytomegalovirus exposure and HLA in healthy donors. PCR amplification relied on 60 Vbeta primers (plus 13 Jbeta primers). Here immunoSEQ multiplex PCR was the method, and the copy in TCRdb shows in-frame clones only, minus some. The sample holds 100,000 to 150,000 clones; around 66% are singletons and the top ten take 1.5%. The sample comprised PBMCs. The receptors shown here come from a man younger than 35 in good health and CMV-seronegative.

As concerns this clone: Sequence at one end of the junction differs from germline and may be a read error. The same CDR3 also results from other DNA sequences found in this sample. This chain links TRBV27 with TRBJ1-2, with D unresolved. The CDR3 covers 14 residues. CDR1 is MNHEY and CDR2 is SMNVEV in the germline V gene (reference sequence). The CDR3 bases are TGCGCCAGCAGTTTAGGCCGTTACAGCTATGGCTACACCTTC. As protein: CASSLGRYSYGYTF.

This clone was seen a handful of times. The rearrangement joins TRBV5-1 to TRBJ2-7; 11 bases agree with TRBD1. Germline loops: CDR1 SGHRS, CDR2 YFSETQ. J lost 4 bases, V lost 1 base, and 4 bases had no gene match. The CDR3 covers 15 residues. The CDR3 is CASSLIGTGGYEQYF. CDR3 sequence (DNA): TGCGCCAGCAGCTTGATAGGGACAGGGGGATACGAGCAGTACTTC.

The gene calls are TRBV5-6 and TRBJ2-7, with 10 bases identical to TRBD1. V trimming: 1 base; J trimming: 2 bases; junction bases outside the gene matches: 3. Per the germline V gene, CDR1 is SGHDT and CDR2 is YYEEEE. This CDR3 comprises 15 residues. In nucleotides, the CDR3 is TGTGCCAGCAGCTTGTCCGGGACAGGGGCCTACGAGCAGTACTTC. It translates to CASSLSGTGAYEQYF.

The V gene is TRBV10-3, the J gene TRBJ2-5; 10 nucleotides align to TRBD1. Germline trimming cut 2 bases from V and 3 bases from J; bases unmatched to any gene: 6. This CDR3 spans 16 amino acids. Germline V CDR1 and CDR2: ENHRY, SYGVKD. The CDR3 region has the DNA TGTGCCATCAGTGAGGCATCCGGGACAGGGGAAGAGACCCAGTACTTC. The encoded protein is CAISEASGTGEETQYF.

Worth noting for this clone: The germline gene is not matched at one end of the junction; a read error may be the cause. J is TRBJ1-4 and V is TRBV4-3; TRBD1 might be the D (6 bases). The CDR3 consists of 16 residues. Germline V gene data show CDR1 as LGHNA and CDR2 as YSLEER. The CDR3 DNA reads as TGCGCCCGCAGCCTTGTACCGGGACATGCTAATGAAAAACTGTTTTTT. This codes for CARSLVPGHANEKLFF.

The V gene is TRBV7-9, the J gene TRBJ2-2; D possibly corresponds to TRBD2 (6 bases). V was shortened by 5 bases and J by 4 bases, with 14 bases between the two germline ends. Germline CDR1 SEHNR, CDR2 FQNEAQ (reference sequence). CDR3 length: 15 amino acids. The DNA of the CDR3 is TGTGCCAGCAGCACCGGGACTCGGGTCACCGGGGAGCTGTTTTTT. Its translation is CASSTGTRVTGELFF.

This clone has only a few counts. This chain connects TRBV5-1 to TRBJ1-1; D is unclear. V was clipped by 0 bases and J by 1 base, with 13 bases between them. The germline V gene encodes CDR1 SGHRS and CDR2 YFSETQ. The CDR3 extends over 16 amino acids. The CDR3 spells CASSLGSAARNTEAFF. DNA of the CDR3: TGCGCCAGCAGCTTGGGGTCGGCGGCGAGGAACACTGAAGCTTTCTTT.

The chain recombines TRBV28 with TRBJ1-5, with TRBD1 identical over 9 bases. CDR1 is MDHEN and CDR2 is SYDVKM in the germline V gene. V shed 9 bases and J 5 bases; nucleotides not matched to a gene: 14. The CDR3 covers 16 residues. Here the CDR3 DNA reads TGTGCCAGTTTTCGACCCGGGACAGGGAGGGATCAGCCCCAGCATTTT. Its translation: CASFRPGTGRDQPQHF.